These T cell receptor beta chains were read from a single sample in a study of T cells in localized non-small cell lung cancer. Profiled with immunoSEQ multiplex PCR; TCRdb holds only in-frame clones, not every one. The top ten clones hold about 9.9% of a sample with 1,500 to 2,000 clones, around 22% of them seen once. This specimen consisted of normal lung tissue next to the tumor, obtained before any cancer treatment. The receptor source for this set is a male donor older than 55 with stage I lung adenocarcinoma. CDR3s include the opening cysteine and the closing phenylalanine or tryptophan. The D gene is left open where the match is weak. Only part of the rows carry a size: once, few, many, or a class if the clone is expanded.

D gene	clone size	V gene	J gene	CDR3 protein	CDR3 DNA
TRBD1	few	TRBV19	TRBJ2-3	CASRRQGIVGTDTQYF	TGTGCCAGTAGACGACAGGGTATTGTGGGCACAGATACGCAGTATTTT
TRBD2	few	TRBV11-3	TRBJ2-2	CASSALAGAGYTGELFF	TGTGCCAGCAGCGCGCTAGCGGGGGCGGGGTACACCGGGGAGCTGTTTTTT
.	few	TRBV11-3	TRBJ2-1	CASSLTGSYYNEQFF	TGTGCCAGCAGCTTGACCGGGAGCTATTACAATGAGCAGTTCTTC
.	few	TRBV12-5	TRBJ2-2	CAGGENTGELFF	TGTGCCGGAGGGGAGAACACCGGGGAGCTGTTTTTT
.	.	TRBV30	TRBJ1-5	CAWGRDLNQPQHF	TGTGCCTGGGGCAGAGATTTAAATCAGCCCCAGCATTTT
.	.	TRBV4-1	TRBJ2-2	CASSGRGLDTGELFF	TGCGCCAGCAGCGGCAGGGGCCTTGACACCGGGGAGCTGTTTTTT
.	.	TRBV4-1	TRBJ1-3	CASSQYDSYSGNTIYF	TGCGCCAGCAGCCAATACGACAGCTACTCTGGAAACACCATATATTTT
TRBD1	.	TRBV19	TRBJ1-4	CASQRGPNEKLFF	TGTGCCAGTCAGAGGGGGCCTAATGAAAAACTGTTTTTT
TRBD1	few	TRBV6-8	TRBJ1-1	CASQPGTGVVNTEAFF	TGTGCCAGCCAACCCGGGACAGGGGTGGTGAACACTGAAGCTTTCTTT
.	.	TRBV18	TRBJ2-3	CASSPGGDTQYF	TGTGCCAGCTCACCAGGGGGGGATACGCAGTATTTT
TRBD2	.	TRBV10-3	TRBJ2-3	CASGLAGSTDTQYF	TGTGCCAGCGGCCTAGCGGGGAGCACAGATACGCAGTATTTT
.	.	TRBV6-8	TRBJ2-7	CASRQVLPYEQYF	TGTGCCAGCAGACAGGTTCTCCCCTACGAGCAGTACTTC